The entry below gives a single T cell receptor beta chain sequence along with its context. A quantity of about 0.5 to 1 ug RNA underwent reverse transcription using random hexamers. TCRdb re-analysed the immunoSEQ multiplex PCR reads in MiXCR, keeping a single row per CDR3 protein. This repertoire shows around 270,000 distinct CDR3 sequences, approximately 90% found once; its top ten account for around 0.2%. This entry comes from a study of CD8 T cells in Susac syndrome. This clonotype originated in a human donor with multiple sclerosis. The specimen sequenced was CD8+ T cells from PBMCs.

The CDR3 DNA reads as TGTGCCAGCAGTTACATAGCGGGATATACCGGGGAGCTGTTTTTT. It encodes CASSYIAGYTGELFF. The V call is TRBV6-2 or TRBV6-3, the J call TRBJ2-2; TRBD2 agrees at 8 bases. The trim removed 2 bases at V and 5 bases at J, leaving 4 bases unmatched. Germline CDR1 and CDR2: MNHEY and SVGEGT. The CDR3 totals 15 residues.